This record looks at one TCR beta chain sequence and its context. Its antigen is currently unknown. Amplification used 60 Vbeta primers and 13 Jbeta primers. This table comes from immunoSEQ multiplex PCR, and its TCRdb copy is limited to in-frame clones, with some not included. This sample has about 140,000 clones; over 70% occur once, and the top ten carry roughly 4.8%. This record comes from a study of cytomegalovirus exposure and HLA in healthy donors. Study findings and constraints: Sequencing likely generated an artifact that appeared as a cluster of highly shared sequence variants.

Donors likely had unrecorded immune exposures despite being nominally healthy when sampled. This CDR3 region has 13 residues. Germline CDR1 is SGHDT and CDR2 is YYEEEE. Trimming shortened V by 7 bases and J by 5 bases, and 15 bases separated the two germline ends. The sequenced sample consisted of PBMCs. The sequence came from a middle-aged man in good health and CMV-seronegative. The rearrangement uses TRBV5-6 and TRBJ1-2; D is perhaps TRBD1 (5 bases). CDR3 sequence: CASGLSGDYGYTF. DNA for the CDR3: TGTGCCAGCGGTCTGTCGGGGGATTATGGCTACACCTTC.